The clone carrying this T cell receptor beta chain was counted ten times or more. Per germline, CDR1 DFQATT and CDR2 SNEGSKA (reference sequence). After removal of 1 base from V and 2 bases from J, the junction contained 2 bases not matched to a gene. The length of the CDR3 is 14 residues. TCRdb reanalysed the RT-PCR reads using MiXCR and keeps one entry per CDR3 protein. Here the sample spans about 680,000 distinct CDR3 sequences, more than 13% being singletons. Specimen: memory CD4+ T cells from blood. V and J are TRBV20-1 and TRBJ2-7, with TRBD2 identical over 10 bases. The receptor comes from a female donor in good health, serving as a healthy control. The CDR3 sequence is CSARGLAGAYEQYF. Here the CDR3 DNA reads TGCAGTGCTAGAGGTCTAGCGGGAGCCTACGAGCAGTACTTC.